A selection of T cell receptor beta chains follows, all from one sample in a study of T cells after yellow fever vaccination. Each CDR3 protein gets one entry after TCRdb re-called the 5' RACE reads with MiXCR. The data contain approximately 160,000 distinct CDR3 sequences, approximately 10% of them singletons. Sequencing used CD8+ T cells sorted from PBMCs, obtained 45 days after the yellow fever booster vaccination. The source is a man younger than 35 who received the YFV17D yellow fever vaccine. Both conserved end residues are part of each CDR3. D genes are given only for firm matches. Size is stated for part of the rows, as once, few or many counts, or as a class when the clone is expanded.

clone size: -
D gene: -
J gene: TRBJ2-7
V gene: TRBV18
CDR3 protein: CASSPPRVYEQYF
CDR3 DNA: TGTGCCAGCTCACCACCGAGGGTCTACGAGCAGTACTTC

clone size: few
D gene: TRBD2
J gene: TRBJ2-7
V gene: TRBV29-1
CDR3 protein: CSVVHAGDRTYEQYF
CDR3 DNA: TGCAGCGTTGTCCATGCGGGGGACCGCACTTACGAGCAGTACTTC

clone size: few
D gene: -
J gene: TRBJ1-1
V gene: TRBV11-2
CDR3 protein: CASSPGPRWMNTEAFF
CDR3 DNA: TGTGCCAGCAGCCCAGGCCCGAGGTGGATGAACACTGAAGCTTTCTTT

clone size: -
D gene: TRBD2
J gene: TRBJ2-3
V gene: TRBV6-2/TRBV6-3
CDR3 protein: CASRLYAPLAGTDTQYF
CDR3 DNA: TGTGCCAGCAGACTCTACGCCCCTCTAGCGGGCACAGATACGCAGTATTTT

clone size: few
D gene: -
J gene: TRBJ2-7
V gene: TRBV6-2/TRBV6-3
CDR3 protein: CASTAPGGKFGEQYF
CDR3 DNA: TGTGCCAGCACCGCGCCCGGGGGTAAATTTGGCGAGCAGTACTTC

clone size: -
D gene: TRBD2
J gene: TRBJ2-7
V gene: TRBV30
CDR3 protein: CAWSVGLSGLGYEQYF
CDR3 DNA: TGTGCCTGGAGTGTCGGACTTTCGGGACTAGGCTACGAGCAGTACTTC

clone size: many
D gene: -
J gene: TRBJ1-5
V gene: TRBV28
CDR3 protein: CATNHPSRRERYNQPQHF
CDR3 DNA: TGTGCTACTAACCACCCTAGTCGTCGCGAGCGATACAATCAGCCCCAGCATTTT

clone size: once
D gene: -
J gene: TRBJ1-5
V gene: TRBV7-9
CDR3 protein: CASSATGTHQHF
CDR3 DNA: TGTGCCAGCAGCGCAACCGGGACTCACCAGCATTTT

clone size: -
D gene: -
J gene: TRBJ1-2
V gene: TRBV6-2/TRBV6-3
CDR3 protein: CASSSGTYGYTF
CDR3 DNA: TGTGCCAGCAGCTCAGGGACCTATGGCTACACCTTC

clone size: few
D gene: -
J gene: TRBJ1-2
V gene: TRBV19
CDR3 protein: CASLSGDYGYTF
CDR3 DNA: TGTGCCAGTCTCTCAGGGGACTATGGCTACACCTTC

clone size: few
D gene: TRBD2
J gene: TRBJ2-1
V gene: TRBV5-1
CDR3 protein: CASSLALSGGGNEQFF
CDR3 DNA: TGCGCCAGCAGCTTGGCCCTTAGCGGGGGGGGAAATGAGCAGTTCTTC

clone size: many
D gene: -
J gene: TRBJ2-2
V gene: TRBV7-9
CDR3 protein: CASSPPSGLNTGELFF
CDR3 DNA: TGTGCCAGCAGCCCACCTTCGGGACTCAACACCGGGGAGCTGTTTTTT

clone size: many
D gene: -
J gene: TRBJ2-3
V gene: TRBV27
CDR3 protein: CASMALAKPDTQYF
CDR3 DNA: TGTGCCAGCATGGCCCTAGCGAAGCCAGATACGCAGTATTTT

clone size: few
D gene: -
J gene: TRBJ2-1
V gene: TRBV5-1
CDR3 protein: CASSPLDRNSYNEQFF
CDR3 DNA: TGCGCCAGCAGCCCGCTTGACAGAAACTCCTACAATGAGCAGTTCTTC

clone size: -
D gene: -
J gene: TRBJ2-3
V gene: TRBV7-6
CDR3 protein: CASSVTTEGEPTDTQYF
CDR3 DNA: TGTGCCAGCAGCGTGACGACCGAGGGGGAACCCACAGATACGCAGTATTTT

clone size: few
D gene: TRBD2
J gene: TRBJ2-3
V gene: TRBV6-1
CDR3 protein: CASSETSGGGGDTQYF
CDR3 DNA: TGTGCCAGCAGTGAGACTAGCGGGGGCGGTGGGGATACGCAGTATTTT

clone size: many
D gene: TRBD1
J gene: TRBJ2-2
V gene: TRBV27
CDR3 protein: CASSFATGVVGTGELFF
CDR3 DNA: TGTGCCAGCAGTTTCGCGACAGGGGTAGTAGGCACCGGGGAGCTGTTTTTT

clone size: many
D gene: -
J gene: TRBJ2-7
V gene: TRBV18
CDR3 protein: CASSPSQTGSSYEQYF
CDR3 DNA: TGTGCCAGCTCACCCTCCCAGACAGGATCCTCCTACGAGCAGTACTTC

clone size: -
D gene: -
J gene: TRBJ2-1
V gene: TRBV5-6
CDR3 protein: CASSRLQGIYNEQFF
CDR3 DNA: TGTGCCAGCAGCCGATTACAGGGAATATACAATGAGCAGTTCTTC

clone size: few
D gene: -
J gene: TRBJ1-5
V gene: TRBV7-2
CDR3 protein: CASSFRAGSNQPQHF
CDR3 DNA: TGTGCCAGCAGCTTCAGGGCCGGTTCCAATCAGCCCCAGCATTTT

clone size: -
D gene: -
J gene: TRBJ2-2
V gene: TRBV28
CDR3 protein: CASSSDRQNTGELFF
CDR3 DNA: TGTGCCAGCAGTTCAGACCGACAGAACACCGGGGAGCTGTTTTTT

clone size: -
D gene: -
J gene: TRBJ2-5
V gene: TRBV7-9
CDR3 protein: CASSLGTKGRGQETQYF
CDR3 DNA: TGTGCCAGCAGCTTAGGAACGAAGGGGCGGGGACAAGAGACCCAGTACTTC

clone size: -
D gene: TRBD2
J gene: TRBJ2-3
V gene: TRBV9
CDR3 protein: CASSVVTGLAGAIHPDTQYF
CDR3 DNA: TGTGCCAGCAGCGTAGTTACCGGACTAGCGGGGGCCATCCACCCAGATACGCAGTATTTT

clone size: -
D gene: -
J gene: TRBJ1-4
V gene: TRBV18
CDR3 protein: CASSPPGPRSTTNEKLFF
CDR3 DNA: TGTGCCAGCTCACCCCCGGGGCCGAGGTCGACAACTAATGAAAAACTGTTTTTT

clone size: few
D gene: TRBD2
J gene: TRBJ2-7
V gene: TRBV27
CDR3 protein: CASRRFSGSTYEQYF
CDR3 DNA: TGTGCCAGCAGGAGATTTAGCGGGAGTACCTACGAGCAGTACTTC

clone size: -
D gene: TRBD1
J gene: TRBJ1-1
V gene: TRBV4-1
CDR3 protein: CASSQGTGGIADEAFF
CDR3 DNA: TGCGCCAGCAGCCAAGGGACAGGGGGCATTGCTGATGAAGCTTTCTTT

clone size: -
D gene: -
J gene: TRBJ1-3
V gene: TRBV27
CDR3 protein: CATRSNSGNTIYF
CDR3 DNA: TGTGCCACTCGCTCCAACTCTGGAAACACCATATATTTT

clone size: few
D gene: TRBD1
J gene: TRBJ1-3
V gene: TRBV6-5
CDR3 protein: CASSPGQGSGNTIYF
CDR3 DNA: TGTGCCAGCAGCCCCGGACAGGGAAGTGGAAACACCATATATTTT

clone size: few
D gene: TRBD1
J gene: TRBJ1-5
V gene: TRBV28
CDR3 protein: CASLTGVQPQHF
CDR3 DNA: TGTGCCAGCCTTACAGGGGTTCAGCCCCAGCATTTT

clone size: few
D gene: -
J gene: TRBJ1-1
V gene: TRBV20-1
CDR3 protein: CSARDFDRDPTEAFF
CDR3 DNA: TGCAGTGCTAGAGATTTTGACCGGGACCCCACTGAAGCTTTCTTT

clone size: -
D gene: -
J gene: TRBJ2-1
V gene: TRBV11-2
CDR3 protein: CASSLFVTYNEQFF
CDR3 DNA: TGTGCCAGCAGCTTATTTGTGACATACAATGAGCAGTTCTTC

clone size: -
D gene: -
J gene: TRBJ1-4
V gene: TRBV25-1
CDR3 protein: CASSGPGSNEKLFF
CDR3 DNA: TGTGCCAGCAGTGGTCCGGGTTCTAATGAAAAACTGTTTTTT

clone size: few
D gene: -
J gene: TRBJ2-7
V gene: TRBV29-1
CDR3 protein: CSVKDTLEQYF
CDR3 DNA: TGCAGCGTGAAGGATACCCTCGAGCAGTACTTC

clone size: -
D gene: TRBD1
J gene: TRBJ1-2
V gene: TRBV12-3/TRBV12-4
CDR3 protein: CASTTTGGLYGYTF
CDR3 DNA: TGTGCCAGCACCACGACAGGGGGACTTTATGGCTACACCTTC

clone size: few
D gene: TRBD2
J gene: TRBJ2-1
V gene: TRBV13
CDR3 protein: CASSLYGGGARDEQFF
CDR3 DNA: TGTGCCAGCAGCTTATATGGCGGGGGGGCCCGAGATGAGCAGTTCTTC

clone size: -
D gene: -
J gene: TRBJ2-1
V gene: TRBV7-3
CDR3 protein: CASAAATYNEQFF
CDR3 DNA: TGTGCCAGCGCAGCGGCCACGTACAATGAGCAGTTCTTC

clone size: -
D gene: -
J gene: TRBJ2-7
V gene: TRBV15
CDR3 protein: CATSRDPGASAPRDYEQYF
CDR3 DNA: TGTGCCACCAGCAGAGACCCTGGGGCTAGCGCTCCACGGGACTACGAGCAGTACTTC

clone size: -
D gene: -
J gene: TRBJ1-2
V gene: TRBV19
CDR3 protein: CASSITFRRLYGYTF
CDR3 DNA: TGTGCCAGTAGTATCACCTTTCGACGGCTCTATGGCTACACCTTC

clone size: -
D gene: TRBD1
J gene: TRBJ1-2
V gene: TRBV12-3/TRBV12-4
CDR3 protein: CASSLEGQGFDYGYTF
CDR3 DNA: TGTGCCAGCAGTTTAGAAGGACAGGGTTTCGACTATGGCTACACCTTC

clone size: many
D gene: -
J gene: TRBJ2-7
V gene: TRBV7-8
CDR3 protein: CASSTRQRSSYEQYF
CDR3 DNA: TGTGCCAGCAGCACCCGACAGCGGAGCTCCTACGAGCAGTACTTC

clone size: many
D gene: -
J gene: TRBJ2-5
V gene: TRBV7-6
CDR3 protein: CASSFAGETQYF
CDR3 DNA: TGTGCCAGCAGCTTCGCCGGGGAGACCCAGTACTTC

clone size: few
D gene: TRBD1
J gene: TRBJ2-1
V gene: TRBV7-2
CDR3 protein: CASSGRQGEHNEQFF
CDR3 DNA: TGTGCCAGCAGCGGCCGACAGGGGGAGCACAATGAGCAGTTCTTC

clone size: few
D gene: TRBD1
J gene: TRBJ2-7
V gene: TRBV4-1
CDR3 protein: CASSQATGALPNEQYF
CDR3 DNA: TGCGCCAGCAGCCAGGCCACAGGGGCCCTTCCCAACGAGCAGTACTTC